The clone carrying this T cell receptor (beta chain) was detected only once. Its target is unknown. Investigators isolated RNA and reverse transcribed it into cDNA to act as the sequencing template. Profiled with immunoSEQ multiplex PCR; TCRdb holds only in-frame clones, not every one. The table lists 120,000 or so clones, over 60% of them singletons. Stated treatment: oral pan-JAK inhibitor, 5-10 mg twice daily. The data are from a study of CD8+ T cells in alopecia areata. The overall study: Patients in the treated group were given tofacitinib by mouth, 5 to 10 mg twice a day. Study-wide findings and caveats: Treatment with tofacitinib significantly lowered scalp clonality and reduced expanded CD8+ clones among the top 100. Shared TCR sequences were less clear between patients than in mice, possibly partly from HLA diversity. Clonality exceeded that of normal scalp in lesional scalp, most notably in alopecia totalis/universalis.

Germline V CDR1 and CDR2: SGHNT, YYREEE (reference sequence). The V segment lost 0 bases and the J segment 7 bases; nucleotides outside the gene matches: 6. This CDR3 has 16 residues. This receptor was obtained from a human donor with alopecia areata. V usage is TRBV5-4 and J usage is TRBJ2-2; 10 nucleotides match TRBD2. The material sequenced was CD4+ T cells sorted from blood, taken at week 4, from a patient treated with tofacitinib. The CDR3 reads CASSLGAGGPIGELFF. The CDR3 nucleotides read TGTGCCAGCAGCTTGGGAGCGGGAGGGCCGATCGGGGAGCTGTTTTTT.